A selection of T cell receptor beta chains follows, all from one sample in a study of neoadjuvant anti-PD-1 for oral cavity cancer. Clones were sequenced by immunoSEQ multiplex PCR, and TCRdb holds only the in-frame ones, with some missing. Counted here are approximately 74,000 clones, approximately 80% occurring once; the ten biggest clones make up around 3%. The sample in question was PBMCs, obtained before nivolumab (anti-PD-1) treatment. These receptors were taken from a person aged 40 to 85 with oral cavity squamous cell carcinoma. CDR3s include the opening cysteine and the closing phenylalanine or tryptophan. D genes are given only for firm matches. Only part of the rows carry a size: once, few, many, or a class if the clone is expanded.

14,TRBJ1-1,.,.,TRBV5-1,TGCGCCAGCAGCGGGACCCTTGGGGGCACTGAAGCTTTCTTT,CASSGTLGGTEAFF
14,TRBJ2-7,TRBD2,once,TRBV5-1,TGCGCCAGCAGCTTGGGGACTAGAATCTACGAGCAGTACTTC,CASSLGTRIYEQYF
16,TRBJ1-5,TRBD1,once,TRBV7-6,TGTGCCAGCAGCTTAGGTCACAGGGGAAGCAATCAGCCCCAGCATTTT,CASSLGHRGSNQPQHF
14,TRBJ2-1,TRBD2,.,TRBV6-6,TGTGCCAGCAAGCGGGACTTCTCCTACAATGAGCAGTTCTTC,CASKRDFSYNEQFF
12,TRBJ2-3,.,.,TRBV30,TGTGCCTGTCAGGGAAACACAGATACGCAGTATTTT,CACQGNTDTQYF
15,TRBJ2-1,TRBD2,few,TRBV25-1,TGTGCCAGCAGTGCCCGGACTAGCGGTTACAATGAGCAGTTCTTC,CASSARTSGYNEQFF
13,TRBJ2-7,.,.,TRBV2,TGTGCCAGCAGTGAAGCTTACCGATACGAGCAGTACTTC,CASSEAYRYEQYF
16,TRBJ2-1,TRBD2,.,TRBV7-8,TGTGCCAGCAGCTTACTCGTAGCGGGAGTTTACAATGAGCAGTTCTTC,CASSLLVAGVYNEQFF
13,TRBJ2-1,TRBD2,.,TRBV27,TGTGCCAGCAGGACTAGCGGGAGGCCTGAGCAGTTCTTC,CASRTSGRPEQFF
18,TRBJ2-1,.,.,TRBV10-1,TGCGCCAGCAGTGAGACCTCTATCAGGGCGTCCGGCAGGGGTGAGCAGTTCTTC,CASSETSIRASGRGEQFF
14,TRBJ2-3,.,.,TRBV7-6,TGTGCCAGCAGCCAAAGGCCCAGCACAGATACGCAGTATTTT,CASSQRPSTDTQYF
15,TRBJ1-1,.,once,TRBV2,TGTGCCAGCAGTGAAGCCCTTCGGTCGAACACTGAAGCTTTCTTT,CASSEALRSNTEAFF
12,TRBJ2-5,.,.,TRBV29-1,TGCAGCGTTGGAGGCAACCAAGAGACCCAGTACTTC,CSVGGNQETQYF
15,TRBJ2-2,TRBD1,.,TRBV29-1,TGCAGCGTTAAAATCCCGGGACAGGGGGTCGGGGAGCTGTTTTTT,CSVKIPGQGVGELFF
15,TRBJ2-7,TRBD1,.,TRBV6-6,TGTGCCAGCAGCCGGGGGACAGGGGGCATCGGCGAGCAGTACTTC,CASSRGTGGIGEQYF
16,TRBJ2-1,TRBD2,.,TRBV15,TGTGCCACCAGCAGAGCGGGGGGGCTTAGATACAATGAGCAGTTCTTC,CATSRAGGLRYNEQFF
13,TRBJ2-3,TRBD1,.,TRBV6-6,TGTGCCAGCAGTACGGGACAGGCCTATACGCAGTATTTT,CASSTGQAYTQYF
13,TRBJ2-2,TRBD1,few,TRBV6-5,TGTGCCAGCACTACAGGGGGCGGCGGGGAGCTGTTTTTT,CASTTGGGGELFF
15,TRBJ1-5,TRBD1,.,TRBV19,TGTGCCAGTAGGGACAGGGCGATCAGCAATCAGCCCCAGCATTTT,CASRDRAISNQPQHF
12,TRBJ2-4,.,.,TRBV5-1,TGCGCCAGCAGCCCCCTTGGTTCCATTCAGTACTTC,CASSPLGSIQYF
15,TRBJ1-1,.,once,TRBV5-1,TGCGCCAGCAGCCCTCGTCAGGGGTTGAACACTGAAGCTTTCTTT,CASSPRQGLNTEAFF
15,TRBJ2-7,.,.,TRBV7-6,TGTGCCAGCAGCTTAGTCCCGGGACACCTATACGAGCAGTACTTC,CASSLVPGHLYEQYF
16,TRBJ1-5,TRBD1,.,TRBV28,TGTGCCAGCAGCTGGGGGACAGGTAGCTCCAATCAGCCCCAGCATTTT,CASSWGTGSSNQPQHF
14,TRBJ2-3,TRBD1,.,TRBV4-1,TGCGCCAGCAGCCGCACAGGGGAAACAGATACGCAGTATTTT,CASSRTGETDTQYF
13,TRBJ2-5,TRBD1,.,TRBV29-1,TGCAGCGTCCAGGACAGGAACCAAGAGACCCAGTACTTC,CSVQDRNQETQYF
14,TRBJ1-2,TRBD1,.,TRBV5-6,TGTGCCAGCAGCTTGGTACAGGGGAACTATGGCTACACCTTC,CASSLVQGNYGYTF
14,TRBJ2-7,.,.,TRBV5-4,TGTGCCAGCAGCCAAAGCGCGACTAGCTACGAGCAGTACTTC,CASSQSATSYEQYF
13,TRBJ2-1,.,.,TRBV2,TGTGCCAGCAGTGAATGGACAGACAATGAGCAGTTCTTC,CASSEWTDNEQFF
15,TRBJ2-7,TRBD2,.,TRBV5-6,TGTGCCAGCAGCTTGGGGGGTAGCGGGAGTGGGGTGCAGTACTTC,CASSLGGSGSGVQYF
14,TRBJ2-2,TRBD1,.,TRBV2,TGTGCCAGCGGACAGGGCCTGAACACCGGGGAGCTGTTTTTT,CASGQGLNTGELFF
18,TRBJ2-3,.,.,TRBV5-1,TGCGCCAGCAGCACTCGACAGTCCGGGGGCTTTAATGCAGATACGCAGTATTTT,CASSTRQSGGFNADTQYF
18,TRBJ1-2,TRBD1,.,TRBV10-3,TGTGCCATCAGTGAGCCTATGGGACAGGGGGACGTATGGGATGGCTACACCTTC,CAISEPMGQGDVWDGYTF
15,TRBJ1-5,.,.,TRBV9,TGTGCCAGCAGCCCCAATCCGGTGGACAATCAGCCCCAGCATTTT,CASSPNPVDNQPQHF
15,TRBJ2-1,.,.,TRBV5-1,TGCGCCAGCAGCTTGGGGTCAGGGAAGGACAATGAGCAGTTCTTC,CASSLGSGKDNEQFF
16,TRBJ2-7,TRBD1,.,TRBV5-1,TGCGCCAGCAGGACCGTGGACAGGGGGAGGACCTACGAGCAGTACTTC,CASRTVDRGRTYEQYF
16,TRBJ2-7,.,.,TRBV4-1,TGCGCCAGCAGCATTACGCAGGGGCTTAGCTCCTACGAGCAGTACTTC,CASSITQGLSSYEQYF
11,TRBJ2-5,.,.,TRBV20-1,TGCAGTGCGACCTGGGGAGAGACCCAGTACTTC,CSATWGETQYF